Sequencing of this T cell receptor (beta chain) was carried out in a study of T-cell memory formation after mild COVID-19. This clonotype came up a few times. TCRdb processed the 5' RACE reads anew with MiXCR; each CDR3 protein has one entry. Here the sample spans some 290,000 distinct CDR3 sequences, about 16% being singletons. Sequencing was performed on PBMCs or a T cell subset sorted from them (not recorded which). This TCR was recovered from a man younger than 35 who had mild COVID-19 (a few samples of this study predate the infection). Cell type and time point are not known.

CDR3 DNA sequence: TGTGCCAGCAACTACTTTGGACAGGGGAACACCGGGGAGCTGTTTTTT. Protein: CASNYFGQGNTGELFF. The chain combines TRBV11-2 with TRBJ2-2; 8 bases match TRBD1. Germline V gene lookup returns CDR1 SGHAT and CDR2 FQNNGV. After removal of 7 bases from V and 1 base from J, the junction contained 8 bases not matched to a gene. CDR3 size: 16 residues. The full variable domain, completed using reference TRBV11-2 and TRBJ2-2, is EAGVAQSPRYKIIEKRQSVAFWCNPISGHATLYWYQQILGQGPKLLIQFQNNGVVDDSQLPKDRFSAERLKGVDSTLKIQPAKLEDSAVYLCASNYFGQGNTGELFFGEGSRLTVL.